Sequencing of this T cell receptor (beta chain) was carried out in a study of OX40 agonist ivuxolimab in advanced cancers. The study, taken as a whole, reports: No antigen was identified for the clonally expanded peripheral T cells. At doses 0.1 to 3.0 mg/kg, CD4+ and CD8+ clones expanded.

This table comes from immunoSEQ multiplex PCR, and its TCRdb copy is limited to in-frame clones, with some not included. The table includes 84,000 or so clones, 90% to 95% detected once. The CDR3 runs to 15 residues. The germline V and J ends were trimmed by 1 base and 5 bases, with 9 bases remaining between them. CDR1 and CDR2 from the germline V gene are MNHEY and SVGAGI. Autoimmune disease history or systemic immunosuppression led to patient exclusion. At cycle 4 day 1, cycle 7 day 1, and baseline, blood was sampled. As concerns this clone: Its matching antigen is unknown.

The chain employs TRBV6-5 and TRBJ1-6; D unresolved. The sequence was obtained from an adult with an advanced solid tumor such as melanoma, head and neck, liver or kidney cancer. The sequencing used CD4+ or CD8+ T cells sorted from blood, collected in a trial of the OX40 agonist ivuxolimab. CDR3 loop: CASSYFLRDNSPLHF. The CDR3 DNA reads TGTGCCAGCAGTTACTTCCTACGGGATAATTCACCCCTCCACTTT.